This TCR beta chain was identified during a study of shared clonotypes between healthy human individuals. With 2 bases clipped from V and 2 bases from J, the junction kept 1 base outside the gene matches. The germline gives CDR1 LNHDA, CDR2 SQIVND (reference sequence). The CDR3 sequence is 14 residues long. TCRdb keeps only in-frame clones here, not all; method: immunoSEQ multiplex PCR. The sample lists about 600,000 clones; about 96% were seen once. With respect to this clone: The same CDR3 also results from other DNA sequences found in this sample.

This clonotype was sampled from a woman aged 30 to 39 in good health. The sequencing sample was made of naive CD4+ T cells sorted from blood. The sample's subset: CD45RA+ positively selected. V is TRBV19 and J is TRBJ2-7; TRBD2 agrees at 9 bases. The CDR3 reads CASSISGRPYEQYF. As DNA, the CDR3 is TGTGCCAGTAGTATAAGCGGGAGGCCCTACGAGCAGTACTTC. Filled out from reference TRBV19 and TRBJ2-7, the complete variable domain reads DGGITQSPKYLFRKEGQNVTLSCEQNLNHDAMYWYRQDPGQGLRLIYYSQIVNDFQKGDIAEGYSVSREKKESFPLTVTSAQKNPTAFYLCASSISGRPYEQYFGPGTRLTVT.